The T cell receptor (beta chain) under discussion was sequenced for a study of OX40 agonist ivuxolimab in advanced cancers. In the study overall: In this trial design, patients received ivuxolimab intravenously at 0.01 to 10 mg/kg every 2 weeks. Points from the study as a whole: Relative to CD4+ cells, CD8+ T cells on average had more expanded clones. By week 6 at 0.1 to 3.0 mg/kg, blood CD4+ and CD8+ T cells had expanded clonally.

Data came from immunoSEQ multiplex PCR; TCRdb stores just in-frame clones and leaves some out. The sample yields over 95,000 clones, around 90% seen once. A word on this clone: Its antigen is as yet unknown.

Sequences were derived from CD4+ or CD8+ T cells sorted from blood, sampled in a trial of the OX40 agonist ivuxolimab. The source is an adult with an advanced solid tumor such as melanoma, head and neck, liver or kidney cancer.

This chain's CDR3 is CASTLPQGQGQETQYF. CDR3 nucleotides: TGTGCCAGCACCCTACCCCAGGGACAGGGACAAGAGACCCAGTACTTC. The gene calls are TRBV28 and TRBJ2-5; TRBD1 aligns across 9 bases. The V and J ends lost 7 bases and 2 bases, in that order; junction bases with no gene match: 11. This CDR3 has 16 amino acids. CDR1 and CDR2 from the germline V gene are MDHEN and SYDVKM.